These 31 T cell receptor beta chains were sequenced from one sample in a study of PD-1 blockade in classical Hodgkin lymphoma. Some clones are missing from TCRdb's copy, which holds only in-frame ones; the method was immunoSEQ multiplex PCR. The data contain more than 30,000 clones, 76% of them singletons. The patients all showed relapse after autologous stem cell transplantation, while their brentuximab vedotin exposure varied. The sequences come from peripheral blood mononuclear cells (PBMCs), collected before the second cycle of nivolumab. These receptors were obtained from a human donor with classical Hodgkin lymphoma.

The CDR3: CASSPGQGAMNEKLFF. The CDR3 bases are TGTGCCAGCAGCCCGGGACAGGGGGCTATGAATGAAAAACTGTTTTTT. V and J are TRBV7-9 and TRBJ1-4, with 12 bases aligning to TRBD1. J was trimmed by 5 bases and V by 5 bases; bases with no gene match: 6. CDR1 is SEHNR and CDR2 is FQNEAQ in the germline V gene (reference sequence). The CDR3 is 16 residues long.

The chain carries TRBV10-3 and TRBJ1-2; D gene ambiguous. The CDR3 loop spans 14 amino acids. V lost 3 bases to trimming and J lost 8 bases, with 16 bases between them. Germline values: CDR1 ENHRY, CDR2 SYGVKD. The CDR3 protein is CAISDSTGSPGYTF. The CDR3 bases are TGTGCCATCAGTGATTCGACTGGGAGCCCGGGCTACACCTTC.

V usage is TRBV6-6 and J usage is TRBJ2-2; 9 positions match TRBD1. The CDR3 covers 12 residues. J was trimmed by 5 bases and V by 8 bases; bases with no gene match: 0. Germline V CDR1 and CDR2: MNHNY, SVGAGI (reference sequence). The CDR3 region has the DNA TGTGCCAGCGGGACAGGGACCGGGGAGCTGTTTTTT. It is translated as CASGTGTGELFF.

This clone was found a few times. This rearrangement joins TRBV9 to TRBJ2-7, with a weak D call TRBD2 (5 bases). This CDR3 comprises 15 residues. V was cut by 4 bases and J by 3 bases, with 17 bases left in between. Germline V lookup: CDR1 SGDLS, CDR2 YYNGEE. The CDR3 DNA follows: TGTGCCAGCAGCCCGGGGATTGGGGAAGGCTACGAGCAGTACTTC. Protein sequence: CASSPGIGEGYEQYF.

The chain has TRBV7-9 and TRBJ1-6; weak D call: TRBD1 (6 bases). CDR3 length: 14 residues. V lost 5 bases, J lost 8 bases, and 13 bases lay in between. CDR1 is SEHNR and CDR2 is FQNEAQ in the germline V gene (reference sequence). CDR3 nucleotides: TGTGCCAGCAGCCTTTCATGGACAGATTCACCCCTCCACTTT. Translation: CASSLSWTDSPLHF.

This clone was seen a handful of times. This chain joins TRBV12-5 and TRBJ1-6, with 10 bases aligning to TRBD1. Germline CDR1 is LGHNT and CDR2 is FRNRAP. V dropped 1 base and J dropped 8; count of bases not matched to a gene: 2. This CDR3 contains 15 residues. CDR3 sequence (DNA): TGTGCTAGTGGTTTGGGACAGGGGGCGGATTCACCCCTCCACTTT. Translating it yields CASGLGQGADSPLHF.

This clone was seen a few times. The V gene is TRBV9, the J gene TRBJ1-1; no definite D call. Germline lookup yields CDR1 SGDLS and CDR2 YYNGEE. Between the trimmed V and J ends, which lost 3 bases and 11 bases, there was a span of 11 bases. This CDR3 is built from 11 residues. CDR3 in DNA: TGTGCCAGCAGCGACGGATTGAGGGCTTTCTTT. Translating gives CASSDGLRAFF.

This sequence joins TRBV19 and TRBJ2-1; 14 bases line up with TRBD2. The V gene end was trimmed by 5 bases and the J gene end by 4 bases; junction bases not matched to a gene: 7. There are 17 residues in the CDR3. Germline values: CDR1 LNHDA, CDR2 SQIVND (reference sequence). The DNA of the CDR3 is TGTGCCAGTAGTCCTCGGACTAGCGGGGGGAAATACAATGAGCAGTTCTTC. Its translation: CASSPRTSGGKYNEQFF.

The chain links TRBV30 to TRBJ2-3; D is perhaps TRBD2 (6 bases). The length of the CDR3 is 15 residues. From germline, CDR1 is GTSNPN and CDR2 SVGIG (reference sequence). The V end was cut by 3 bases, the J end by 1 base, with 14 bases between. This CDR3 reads CAWRRMGGGTDTQYF. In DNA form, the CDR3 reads TGTGCCTGGAGGAGGATGGGAGGCGGCACAGATACGCAGTATTTT.

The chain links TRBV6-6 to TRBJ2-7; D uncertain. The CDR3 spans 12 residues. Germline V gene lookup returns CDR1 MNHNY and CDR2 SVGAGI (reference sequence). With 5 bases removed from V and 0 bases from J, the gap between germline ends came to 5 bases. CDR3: CASSPTSYEQYF. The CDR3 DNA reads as TGTGCCAGCAGTCCTACCTCCTACGAGCAGTACTTC.

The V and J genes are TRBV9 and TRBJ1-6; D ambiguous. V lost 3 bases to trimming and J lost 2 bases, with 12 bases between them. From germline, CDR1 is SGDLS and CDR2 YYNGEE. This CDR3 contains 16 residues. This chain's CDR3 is CASSGRAGAYNSPLHF. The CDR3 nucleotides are TGTGCCAGCAGCGGGAGAGCGGGTGCCTATAATTCACCCCTCCACTTT.

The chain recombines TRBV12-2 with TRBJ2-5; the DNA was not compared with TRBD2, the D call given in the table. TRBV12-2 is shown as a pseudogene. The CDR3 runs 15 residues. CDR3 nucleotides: TGTGCAAGTCGCTTAGCGGTTAGGGAGCAAGAGACCCAGTACTTC. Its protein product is CASRLAVREQETQYF.

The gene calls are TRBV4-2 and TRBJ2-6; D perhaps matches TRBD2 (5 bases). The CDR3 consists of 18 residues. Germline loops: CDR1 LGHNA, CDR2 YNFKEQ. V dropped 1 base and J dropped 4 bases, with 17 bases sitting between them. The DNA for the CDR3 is TGTGCCAGCAGCCAAGTATCACACCGGGAAACCGGGGCCAACGTCCTGACTTTC. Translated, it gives CASSQVSHRETGANVLTF.

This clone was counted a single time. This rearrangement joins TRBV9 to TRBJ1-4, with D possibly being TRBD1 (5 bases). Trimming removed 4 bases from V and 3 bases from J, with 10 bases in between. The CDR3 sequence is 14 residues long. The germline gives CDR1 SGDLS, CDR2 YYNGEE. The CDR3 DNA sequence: TGTGCCAGCAGCTTGGGGACGTCTAATGAAAAACTGTTTTTT. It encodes CASSLGTSNEKLFF.

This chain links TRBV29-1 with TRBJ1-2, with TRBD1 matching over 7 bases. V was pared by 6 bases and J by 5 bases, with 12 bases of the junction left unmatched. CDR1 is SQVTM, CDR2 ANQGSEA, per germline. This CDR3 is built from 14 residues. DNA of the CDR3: TGCAGCGTAACCCCCCGACAGGGACGGTATGGCTACACCTTC. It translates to CSVTPRQGRYGYTF.

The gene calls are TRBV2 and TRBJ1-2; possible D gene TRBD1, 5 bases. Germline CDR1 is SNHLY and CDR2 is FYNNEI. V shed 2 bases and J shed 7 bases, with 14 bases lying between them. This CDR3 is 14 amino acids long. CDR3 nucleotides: TGTGCCAGCAGTGAATTGAGAGGGGCGCGTGGCTACACCTTC. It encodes CASSELRGARGYTF. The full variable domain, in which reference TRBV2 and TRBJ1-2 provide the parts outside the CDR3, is EPEVTQTPSHQVTQMGQEVILRCVPISNHLYFYWYRQILGQKVEFLVSFYNNEISEKSEIFDDQFSVERPDGSNFTLKIRSTKLEDSAMYFCASSELRGARGYTFGSGTRLTVV.

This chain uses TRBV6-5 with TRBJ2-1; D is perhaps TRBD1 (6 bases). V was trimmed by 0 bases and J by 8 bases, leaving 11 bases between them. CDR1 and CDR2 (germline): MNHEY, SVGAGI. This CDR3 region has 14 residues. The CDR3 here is CASSYSPSGDEQFF. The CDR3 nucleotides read TGTGCCAGCAGTTACTCGCCGTCAGGGGATGAGCAGTTCTTC.

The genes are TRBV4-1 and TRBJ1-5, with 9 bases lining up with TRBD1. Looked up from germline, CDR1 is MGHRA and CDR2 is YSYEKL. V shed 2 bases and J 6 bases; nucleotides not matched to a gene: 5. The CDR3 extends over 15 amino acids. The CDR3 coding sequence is TGCGCCAGCAGCCAATCGACAGGGGGTGGTCAGCCCCAGCATTTT. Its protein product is CASSQSTGGGQPQHF.

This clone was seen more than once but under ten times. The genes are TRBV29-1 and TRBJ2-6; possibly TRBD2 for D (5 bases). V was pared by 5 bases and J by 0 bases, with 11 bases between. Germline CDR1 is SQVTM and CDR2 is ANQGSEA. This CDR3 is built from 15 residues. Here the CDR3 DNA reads TGCAGCGTTCACCTGCTAGCCTCTGGGGCCAACGTCCTGACTTTC. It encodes CSVHLLASGANVLTF.

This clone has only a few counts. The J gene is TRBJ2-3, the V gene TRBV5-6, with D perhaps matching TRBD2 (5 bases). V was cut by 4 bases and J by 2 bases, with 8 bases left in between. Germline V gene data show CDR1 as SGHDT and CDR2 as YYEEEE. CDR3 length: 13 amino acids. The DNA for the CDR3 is TGTGCCAGCAGCCCCGGGGTCACAGATACGCAGTATTTT. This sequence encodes CASSPGVTDTQYF.

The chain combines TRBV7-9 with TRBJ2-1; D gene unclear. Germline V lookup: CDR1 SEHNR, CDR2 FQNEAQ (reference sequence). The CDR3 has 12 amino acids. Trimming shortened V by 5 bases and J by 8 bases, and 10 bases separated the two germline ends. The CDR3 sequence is CASSVSGDEQFF. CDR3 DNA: TGTGCCAGCAGCGTTAGTGGGGATGAGCAGTTCTTC.

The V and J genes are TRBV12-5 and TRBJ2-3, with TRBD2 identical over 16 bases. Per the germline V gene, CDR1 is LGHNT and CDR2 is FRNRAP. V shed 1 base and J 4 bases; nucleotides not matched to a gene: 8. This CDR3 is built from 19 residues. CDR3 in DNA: TGTGCTAGTGGTTTGGCCCCGGGACTAGCGGGGGGGCGTCCAGATACGCAGTATTTT. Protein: CASGLAPGLAGGRPDTQYF.

The CDR3 nucleotides are TGTGCCAGCAGTGCGGGGAGCCGACATCAGCCCCAGCATTTT. This gives the protein CASSAGSRHQPQHF. V gene TRBV6-1 combines with J gene TRBJ1-5, with D hard to call. Germline loops: CDR1 MNHNS, CDR2 SASEGT. The CDR3 has 14 amino acids. The V end lost 4 bases, the J end lost 5 bases, and 12 bases lay between the germline ends.

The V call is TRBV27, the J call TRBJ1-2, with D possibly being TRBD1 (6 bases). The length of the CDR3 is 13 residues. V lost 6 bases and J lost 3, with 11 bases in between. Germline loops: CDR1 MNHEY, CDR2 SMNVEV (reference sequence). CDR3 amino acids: CASSTGQYYGYTF. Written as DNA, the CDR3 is TGTGCCAGCAGCACCGGACAGTACTATGGCTACACCTTC.

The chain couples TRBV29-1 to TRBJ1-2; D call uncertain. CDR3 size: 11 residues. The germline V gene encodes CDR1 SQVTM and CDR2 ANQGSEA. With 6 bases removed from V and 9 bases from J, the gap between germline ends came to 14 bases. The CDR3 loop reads CSVDTGARYTF. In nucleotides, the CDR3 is TGCAGCGTGGATACCGGAGCCCGCTACACCTTC.

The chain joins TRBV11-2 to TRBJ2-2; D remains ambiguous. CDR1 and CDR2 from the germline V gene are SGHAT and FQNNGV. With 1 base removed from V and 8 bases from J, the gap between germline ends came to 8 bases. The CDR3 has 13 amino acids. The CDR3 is CASSLAGVGELFF. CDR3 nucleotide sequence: TGTGCCAGCAGCTTAGCAGGCGTGGGGGAGCTGTTTTTT.

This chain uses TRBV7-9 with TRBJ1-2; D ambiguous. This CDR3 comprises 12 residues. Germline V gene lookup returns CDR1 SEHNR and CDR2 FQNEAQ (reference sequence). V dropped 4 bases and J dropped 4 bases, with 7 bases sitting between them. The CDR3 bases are TGTGCCAGCAGCTCGCAGCGCTATGGCTACACCTTC. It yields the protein CASSSQRYGYTF.

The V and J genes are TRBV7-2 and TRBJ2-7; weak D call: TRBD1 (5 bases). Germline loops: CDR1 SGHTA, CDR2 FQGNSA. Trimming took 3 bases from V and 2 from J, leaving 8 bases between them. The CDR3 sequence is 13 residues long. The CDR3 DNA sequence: TGTGCCAGCAGCTTCGACAGTACCTACGAGCAGTACTTC. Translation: CASSFDSTYEQYF. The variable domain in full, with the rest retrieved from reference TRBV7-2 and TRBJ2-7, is GAGVSQSPSNKVTEKGKDVELRCDPISGHTALYWYRQSLGQGLEFLIYFQGNSAPDKSGLPSDRFSAERTGGSVSTLTIQRTQQEDSAVYLCASSFDSTYEQYFGPGTRLTVT.

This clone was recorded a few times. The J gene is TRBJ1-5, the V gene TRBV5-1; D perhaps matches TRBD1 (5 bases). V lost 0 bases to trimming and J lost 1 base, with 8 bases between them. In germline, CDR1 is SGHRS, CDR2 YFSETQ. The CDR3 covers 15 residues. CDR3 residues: CASSLGGTSNQPQHF. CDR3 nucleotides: TGCGCCAGCAGCTTGGGTGGGACCAGCAATCAGCCCCAGCATTTT.

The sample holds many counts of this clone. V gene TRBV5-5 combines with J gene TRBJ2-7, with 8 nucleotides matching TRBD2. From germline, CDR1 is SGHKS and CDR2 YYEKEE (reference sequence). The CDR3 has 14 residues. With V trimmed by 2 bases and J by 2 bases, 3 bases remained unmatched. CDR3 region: CASSFYGGAYEQYF. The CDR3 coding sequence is TGTGCCAGCAGCTTCTACGGGGGGGCCTACGAGCAGTACTTC.

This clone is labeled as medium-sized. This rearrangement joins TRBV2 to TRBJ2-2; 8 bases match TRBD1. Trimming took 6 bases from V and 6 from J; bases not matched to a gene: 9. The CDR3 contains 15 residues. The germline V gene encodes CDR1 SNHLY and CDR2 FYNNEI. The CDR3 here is CASSGGQVAPGELFF. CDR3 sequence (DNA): TGTGCCAGCAGCGGGGGACAGGTTGCCCCCGGGGAGCTGTTTTTT.